This entry lists 11 T cell receptor beta chains sequenced from one sample in a study of Graves' ophthalmopathy and Graves' hyperthyroidism. CDR3 regions of TCR beta were amplified from RNA transcripts. First-round RT-PCR with HTBI primers preceded a second-round multiplex PCR. From the multiplex PCR reads, TCRdb called clonotypes with MiXCR, one entry per CDR3 protein. The sample consists of hundreds of thousands of distinct CDR3 sequences, approximately 21% of them appearing once. What was sequenced was peripheral blood. Source of these receptors: a woman under 30 with stable Graves' hyperthyroidism. Some clones in this sample may be carry-over from other donors' samples.

This clonotype was seen ten or more times. V gene TRBV20-1 combines with J gene TRBJ2-2; D is ambiguous. CDR3 length: 13 amino acids. Trimming shortened V by 5 bases and J by 7 bases, and 14 bases separated the two germline ends. CDR1 DFQATT and CDR2 SNEGSKA come from the germline V gene (reference sequence). CDR3: CSALQAVNGELFF. The CDR3 DNA reads as TGCAGTGCTCTCCAGGCTGTGAACGGGGAGCTGTTTTTT.

The genes are TRBV11-2 and TRBJ1-2; D is ambiguous. The CDR3 sequence is 16 residues long. Germline loops: CDR1 SGHAT, CDR2 FQNNGV. The V end was cut by 3 bases, the J end by 0 bases, with 14 bases between. The CDR3 protein is CASSFEVLRTNYGYTF. DNA for the CDR3: TGTGCCAGCAGCTTTGAGGTCCTCAGGACTAACTATGGCTACACCTTC.

This clonotype was seen ten or more times. The chain uses TRBV6-5 and TRBJ2-7; a weak D match, TRBD2 (6 bases). Germline CDR1 is MNHEY and CDR2 is SVGAGI. The CDR3 length is 13 residues. V lost 2 bases, J lost 6 bases, and 11 bases lay in between. CDR3 coding DNA: TGTGCCAGCAGTTACCGGCGGGAAGGCGAGCAGTACTTC. Translated, it gives CASSYRREGEQYF.

This clonotype came up many times. The chain combines TRBV9 with TRBJ2-7; D gene unclear. Germline CDR1 reads SGDLS; CDR2 reads YYNGEE. CDR3 length: 13 residues. Trimming took off 3 bases at V and 4 bases at J, with 11 bases between the two ends. CDR3 sequence (DNA): TGTGCCAGCAGCGACTCCACCGGGTACGAGCAGTACTTC. Its protein is CASSDSTGYEQYF.

The J gene is TRBJ2-7, the V gene TRBV15; possibly TRBD1 or TRBD2 for D (5 bases each). CDR1 and CDR2 from the germline V gene are LNHNV and YYDKDF (reference sequence). This CDR3 spans 15 amino acids. V was trimmed by 5 bases and J by 0 bases, leaving 14 bases between them. CDR3: CATSGGLGPSYEQYF. CDR3 bases: TGTGCCACCAGCGGGGGTTTGGGACCCTCCTACGAGCAGTACTTC.

There are many counts of this clonotype. The J gene is TRBJ1-3, the V gene TRBV12-3 or TRBV12-4; no definite D call. Trimming removed 5 bases at V and 0 bases at J, with 11 bases between. This CDR3 has 15 residues. The CDR3 nucleotides are TGTGCCAGCAGTCCCCAGCAGTACTCTGGAAACACCATATATTTT. This gives the protein CASSPQQYSGNTIYF.

In its sample, this clonotype was seen many times. This chain uses TRBV28 with TRBJ1-1; tentative D call: TRBD1 (6 bases). CDR1 is MDHEN and CDR2 is SYDVKM in the germline V gene. The CDR3 has 15 residues. Trimming took off 5 bases at V and 0 bases at J, with 13 bases between the two ends. Written as DNA, the CDR3 is TGTGCCAGCAGTGAGGGGGGGGCATTGAACACTGAAGCTTTCTTT. It specifies CASSEGGALNTEAFF. Based on the CDR3 plus reference TRBV28 and TRBJ1-1, the full variable domain is DVKVTQSSRYLVKRTGEKVFLECVQDMDHENMFWYRQDPGLGLRLIYFSYDVKMKEKGDIPEGYSVSREKKERFSLILESASTNQTSMYLCASSEGGALNTEAFFGQGTRLTVV.

This clonotype was seen at least ten times. The chain uses TRBV9 and TRBJ2-5; TRBD1 matches at 9 bases. V lost 2 bases, J lost 2 bases, and 1 base stayed unmatched. The CDR3 extends over 14 amino acids. CDR1 is SGDLS and CDR2 is YYNGEE in the germline V gene. The CDR3 bases are TGTGCCAGCAGCGTCGACAGGGGGCAAGAGACCCAGTACTTC. This sequence encodes CASSVDRGQETQYF.

This clonotype has ten or more counts. The rearrangement joins TRBV12-3 or TRBV12-4 to TRBJ1-1; 8 bases line up with TRBD1. J was trimmed by 4 bases and V by 8 bases; bases with no gene match: 9. The CDR3 runs 14 residues. The CDR3 protein is CASLTQGVVTEAFF. CDR3 DNA: TGTGCCAGCCTGACACAGGGGGTCGTCACTGAAGCTTTCTTT.

This clonotype appeared a few times. The chain couples TRBV3-1 to TRBJ2-5; D possibly corresponds to TRBD1 (5 bases). CDR3 length: 16 amino acids. Trimming removed 0 bases from V and 0 bases from J, with 11 bases in between. Germline CDR1 reads LGHDT; CDR2 reads YNNKEL (reference sequence). The DNA of the CDR3 is TGTGCCAGCAGCCAAGATTGGGGCAGAGACCAAGAGACCCAGTACTTC. Protein: CASSQDWGRDQETQYF.

The V and J genes are TRBV27 and TRBJ2-7; 7 bases agree with TRBD1. The CDR3 consists of 12 residues. V was clipped by 6 bases and J by 4 bases; unmatched bases: 3. Germline V gene sequence: CDR1 MNHEY, CDR2 SMNVEV (reference sequence). The CDR3 nucleotides are TGTGCCAGCAGAACAGGGGTGTACGAGCAGTACTTC. Encoded protein: CASRTGVYEQYF.